Below, 21 T cell receptor beta chains from the same sample are listed, as sequenced in a study of blood T cell repertoires in COVID-19. Using immunoSEQ multiplex PCR, the repertoire was profiled, and TCRdb retains in-frame clones only, with some absent. The sample lists 70,000 to 95,000 clones; 89% were seen once. The source material was peripheral blood. These receptors all come from a man aged 50 to 60 with acute or convalescent COVID-19.

The chain recombines TRBV11-2 with TRBJ2-5; D perhaps matches TRBD2 (6 bases). The CDR3 covers 15 residues. Trimming left V 2 bases short and J 2 bases short, with 12 bases between. Per the germline V gene, CDR1 is SGHAT and CDR2 is FQNNGV. The CDR3 is CASSLTARGQETQYF. The CDR3 DNA reads as TGTGCCAGCAGCTTAACGGCCCGGGGGCAAGAGACCCAGTACTTC.

The rearrangement joins TRBV5-4 to TRBJ2-2; 12 nucleotides align to TRBD2. Germline assignment: CDR1 SGHNT and CDR2 YYREEE (reference sequence). V lost 2 bases and J lost 5; bases outside the gene matches: 4. This CDR3 has 16 amino acids. CDR3 in amino acids: CASSFGLAGQTGELFF. In nucleotides, the CDR3 is TGTGCCAGCAGCTTCGGACTAGCGGGACAGACCGGGGAGCTGTTTTTT.

The CDR3 sequence: CASGLGQDEGQPQHF. The CDR3 DNA follows: TGTGCTAGTGGTTTAGGACAGGACGAGGGTCAGCCCCAGCATTTT. The J gene is TRBJ1-5, the V gene TRBV12-5, with 7 nucleotides matching TRBD1. The CDR3 is 15 amino acids. CDR1 is LGHNT, CDR2 FRNRAP, per germline. V was clipped by 3 bases and J by 6 bases; unmatched bases: 8.

In this sample, this clone turned up a few times. The CDR3 loop reads CASSPWTSGPYEQYF. The CDR3 nucleotides are TGTGCCAGCAGCCCCTGGACTAGCGGTCCCTACGAGCAGTACTTC. The gene calls are TRBV7-8 and TRBJ2-7; 10 bases align to TRBD2. J lost 2 bases, V lost 5 bases, and 6 bases had no gene match. There are 15 residues in the CDR3. Germline CDR1 reads SGHVS; CDR2 reads FQNEAQ.

CDR3 DNA sequence: TGTGCCAGCGGCAGCGGGAGGCCCCCCTACGAGCAGTACTTC. Protein sequence: CASGSGRPPYEQYF. V is TRBV28 and J is TRBJ2-7, with 9 bases that match TRBD2. J gave up 2 bases and V 8 bases, and 7 bases lay outside the gene matches. CDR1 is MDHEN, CDR2 SYDVKM, per germline. The CDR3 loop spans 14 amino acids.

The chain has TRBV5-4 and TRBJ2-1, with TRBD1 identical over 9 bases. V lost 2 bases to trimming and J lost 8 bases; unmatched junction nucleotides: 8. Germline CDR1 SGHNT, CDR2 YYREEE (reference sequence). This CDR3 has 15 amino acids. CDR3 DNA: TGTGCCAGCAGCTTAGACAGGGGGGTACAGGATGAGCAGTTCTTC. Residues: CASSLDRGVQDEQFF. Drawing the rest from reference TRBV5-4 and TRBJ2-1, the complete variable domain is ETGVTQSPTHLIKTRGQQVTLRCSSQSGHNTVSWYQQALGQGPQFIFQYYREEENGRGNFPPRFSGLQFPNYSSELNVNALELDDSALYLCASSLDRGVQDEQFFGPGTRLTVL.

The rearrangement links TRBV4-1 to TRBJ1-2; TRBD1 aligns across 8 bases. The CDR3 has 15 residues. Per germline, CDR1 MGHRA and CDR2 YSYEKL. V was pared by 0 bases and J by 7 bases, with 7 bases of the junction left unmatched. The CDR3 coding sequence is TGCGCCAGCAGCCAAGACCCTGGACAGGGTCGTGGCTACACCTTC. As protein: CASSQDPGQGRGYTF.

The gene calls are TRBV2 and TRBJ2-3; TRBD2 agrees at 8 bases. J gave up 4 bases and V 8 bases, and 17 bases lay outside the gene matches. CDR1 SNHLY and CDR2 FYNNEI come from the germline V gene. The CDR3 sequence is 17 residues long. CDR3 in amino acids: CASFPAGVGGRSDTQYF. For the CDR3, the DNA is TGTGCCAGCTTTCCAGCGGGAGTCGGGGGTCGTTCAGATACGCAGTATTTT.

V gene TRBV2 combines with J gene TRBJ1-2; 8 positions agree with TRBD1. The CDR3 totals 15 residues. Trimming removed 0 bases from V and 8 bases from J; junction bases left unmatched: 8. The germline V gene encodes CDR1 SNHLY and CDR2 FYNNEI. The CDR3 reads CASSEALGQGRGYTF. For the CDR3, the DNA is TGTGCCAGCAGTGAAGCTCTAGGACAGGGAAGAGGCTACACCTTC.

The J gene is TRBJ1-1, the V gene TRBV12-3 or TRBV12-4, with D hard to call. The CDR3 spans 13 residues. V was clipped by 4 bases and J by 5 bases, with 11 bases between them. The CDR3 reads CASSSMTGTEAFF. In DNA, the CDR3 is TGTGCCAGCAGTTCTATGACGGGGACTGAAGCTTTCTTT.

The chain joins TRBV12-1 to TRBJ2-7; the D call in the table, TRBD1, was not verified against the DNA. TRBV12-1 corresponds to a pseudogene. The length of the CDR3 is 17 residues. CDR3 amino acids: CASSPPTDRENSYEQYF. CDR3 nucleotide sequence: TGTGCCAGCAGCCCACCCACCGACAGGGAAAACTCCTACGAGCAGTACTTC.

This clone was seen just once. The rearrangement joins TRBV21-1 to TRBJ2-7; the table calls TRBD2, which could not be checked here. TRBV21-1 is assigned pseudogene status. The CDR3 loop spans 14 amino acids. The CDR3 is CASSKARGSYEQYV. CDR3 DNA: TGTGCCAGCAGCAAAGCGCGGGGCTCCTACGAGCAGTACGTC.

V and J are TRBV15 and TRBJ2-3; D is undetermined. Germline assignment: CDR1 LNHNV and CDR2 YYDKDF (reference sequence). The CDR3 contains 15 residues. With 0 bases removed from V and 10 bases from J, the gap between germline ends came to 17 bases. The CDR3, as DNA: TGTGCCACCAGCAGAGAATTGCCAGGTCACAATGCGCAGTATTTT. Translating it yields CATSRELPGHNAQYF.

The J gene is TRBJ2-1, the V gene TRBV29-1, with a possible D match to TRBD1 (6 bases). The V end lost 7 bases, the J end lost 9 bases, and 19 bases lay between the germline ends. Germline CDR1 reads SQVTM; CDR2 reads ANQGSEA. The CDR3 loop spans 13 amino acids. CDR3 region: CSASRQVGGEQFF. CDR3 in DNA: TGCAGCGCCTCTAGACAGGTAGGGGGTGAGCAGTTCTTC.

This chain links TRBV10-3 with TRBJ2-2; 15 nucleotides line up with TRBD2. The CDR3 consists of 20 residues. Germline V gene data show CDR1 as ENHRY and CDR2 as SYGVKD. J was trimmed by 1 base and V by 6 bases; bases with no gene match: 12. CDR3 in DNA: TGTGCCATCAGAGGTTCGGGACTAGCGGGAGGAGAGGTGAACACCGGGGAGCTGTTTTTT. It codes for CAIRGSGLAGGEVNTGELFF.

The rearrangement joins TRBV5-4 to TRBJ1-5, with TRBD1 as a possible D gene (5 bases). There are 17 residues in the CDR3. Germline V gives CDR1 SGHNT, CDR2 YYREEE (reference sequence). Trimming removed 0 bases from V and 0 bases from J, with 13 bases in between. The CDR3 here is CASSLASGGCSNQPQHF. In DNA, the CDR3 is TGTGCCAGCAGCTTGGCCTCCGGGGGGTGTAGCAATCAGCCCCAGCATTTT.

V usage is TRBV6-2 or TRBV6-3 and J usage is TRBJ2-5, with D maybe TRBD2 (6 bases). The CDR3 sequence is 14 residues long. V was cut by 3 bases and J by 5 bases, with 13 bases left in between. CDR1 MNHEY and CDR2 SVGEGT come from the germline V gene. CDR3: CASSYRGGRETQYF. In DNA, the CDR3 is TGTGCCAGCAGTTATAGGGGAGGAAGGGAGACCCAGTACTTC.

CDR3 sequence reads: CASSLTDSLNTEAFF. In DNA form, the CDR3 reads TGTGCCAGCAGTTTAACCGACAGTCTGAACACTGAAGCTTTCTTT. The chain combines TRBV28 with TRBJ1-1, with D maybe TRBD1 (5 bases). Trimming left V 2 bases short and J 0 bases short, with 10 bases between. Germline CDR1 reads MDHEN; CDR2 reads SYDVKM. The CDR3 runs to 15 residues.

The chain recombines TRBV5-1 with TRBJ2-5; D is unclear. Germline V gene sequence: CDR1 SGHRS, CDR2 YFSETQ. The CDR3 is made up of 12 amino acids. V was shortened by 0 bases and J by 4 bases, with 4 bases between the two germline ends. CDR3 coding DNA: TGCGCCAGCAGCTTGGCCTCAGAGACCCAGTACTTC. Translated: CASSLASETQYF.

The CDR3 region is CASSQSGISPLHF. The CDR3 region has the DNA TGTGCCAGCAGCCAATCCGGTATCTCACCCCTCCACTTT. This chain uses TRBV14 with TRBJ1-6; D unclear. The CDR3 length is 13 residues. Germline V gene lookup returns CDR1 SGHDN and CDR2 FVKESK. V lost 2 bases to trimming and J lost 10 bases, with 9 bases between them.

The gene calls are TRBV29-1 and TRBJ2-5; TRBD1 matches 7 bases. The CDR3 is 11 amino acids. Germline-derived CDR1 and CDR2 are SQVTM and ANQGSEA. V shed 7 bases and J 8 bases; nucleotides not matched to a gene: 7. CDR3 sequence: CSASQGDTQYF. The CDR3 DNA follows: TGCAGCGCGTCTCAGGGGGACACCCAGTACTTC. Filled out from reference TRBV29-1 and TRBJ2-5, the complete variable domain reads SAVISQKPSRDICQRGTSLTIQCQVDSQVTMMFWYRQQPGQSLTLIATANQGSEATYESGFVIDKFPISRPNLTFSTLTVSNMSPEDSSIYLCSASQGDTQYFGPGTRLLVL.